A selection of T cell receptor beta chains follows, all from one sample in a study of human T cells and chemical hapten exposure. TCRdb ran MiXCR on the RACE reads and lists one entry per CDR3 protein. The table has around 380,000 distinct CDR3 sequences, around 4.8% seen once. The starting material was whole blood, obtained in connection with sensitization to the hapten diphenylcyclopropenone (DPC). The receptors come from a woman aged 45 to 65 with alopecia areata. Some clones in this sample may be carry-over from other donors' samples. Each CDR3 is given with its conserved first and last residue. D genes are given only for firm matches. Not all rows give a size; the values are once, few, many and, for expanded clones, a class.

>TRBV19|TRBD2|TRBJ2-1|-
TGTGCCAGTAGCAGAGCGGGGGGTACCCCCTACAATGAGCAGTTCTTC
CASSRAGGTPYNEQFF
>TRBV29-1|TRBD1|TRBJ2-7|many
TGCAGCGTCCGGGACAGGGGGTACGAGCAGTACTTC
CSVRDRGYEQYF
>TRBV20-1|TRBD2|TRBJ2-7|many
TGCAGTGCTTCCCCGGGGGCGGGGGGGCCCTACGAGCAGTACTTC
CSASPGAGGPYEQYF
>TRBV7-2|TRBD1|TRBJ1-2|few
TGTGCCAGCAGCTTAGATCAGAGACAGGGGCCTTATGGCTACACCTTC
CASSLDQRQGPYGYTF
>TRBV5-1|-|TRBJ1-1|-
TGCGCCAGCAGCTTAGGAGCAGGAGTTGAAGCTTTCTTT
CASSLGAGVEAFF
>TRBV2|-|TRBJ2-2|few
TGTGCCAGCAGTGCCACTAGCCCCGGGGAGCTGTTTTTT
CASSATSPGELFF
>TRBV21-1|-|TRBJ2-1|-
TGTGCCAGCGAGCGGAGGGGGGCCTACAATGAGCAGTTCTTC
CASERRGAYNEQFF
>TRBV5-1|-|TRBJ2-7|many
TGCGCCAGCAGCTTGTTGGGGGGGCAGGGATCCTCCTACGAGCAGTACTTC
CASSLLGGQGSSYEQYF
>TRBV6-1|TRBD1|TRBJ2-7|-
TGTGCCAGCAGTGAAGCAGGGGACAGGGGGCTCAACGAGCAGTACTTC
CASSEAGDRGLNEQYF
>TRBV4-1|-|TRBJ1-1|many
TGCGCCAGCAGCCAAGTAAACAAGAACACTGAAGCTTTCTTT
CASSQVNKNTEAFF
>TRBV19|-|TRBJ2-5|many
TGTGCCAGTAGTATGGGGGCCTGGCGAGAGACCCAGTACTTC
CASSMGAWRETQYF
>TRBV5-1|-|TRBJ2-1|few
TGCGCCAGCCGGGACCCGACCAATGAGCAGTTCTTC
CASRDPTNEQFF
>TRBV6-2/TRBV6-3|-|TRBJ2-7|many
TGTGCCAGCAGACCCGGGACTCCCGGCTACGAGCAGTACTTC
CASRPGTPGYEQYF
>TRBV10-3|-|TRBJ2-2|-
TGTGCCATCATGAAGGACAAGAACACCGGGGAGCTGTTTTTT
CAIMKDKNTGELFF
>TRBV3-1|TRBD2|TRBJ2-3|few
TGTGCCAGCAGCCTCCTCCTAGCGGGGGGCCACACAGATACGCAGTATTTT
CASSLLLAGGHTDTQYF
>TRBV14|-|TRBJ2-7|-
TGTGCCAGCCAAGCGGATGGGGGCGAGCAGTACTTC
CASQADGGEQYF
>TRBV27|TRBD2|TRBJ2-7|-
TGTGCCAGCAGTTTATTTGCGGGGGGCTCCGAGCAGTACTTC
CASSLFAGGSEQYF
>TRBV6-5|TRBD1|TRBJ1-1|many
TGTGCCAGCAGTCCCGACAGGGTGCCAACTTGGCGGACTGAAGCTTTCTTT
CASSPDRVPTWRTEAFF
>TRBV10-3|-|TRBJ1-1|-
TGTGCCACGCGGTTAAACACTGAAGCTTTCTTT
CATRLNTEAFF
>TRBV7-9|-|TRBJ2-7|-
TGTGCCAGCAGCTTCCCGGCGGGGCACGAGCAGTACTTC
CASSFPAGHEQYF
>TRBV6-5|TRBD1|TRBJ2-7|few
TGTGCCAGCAGTTACTCACAGGGGGCATCCTACGAGCAGTACTTC
CASSYSQGASYEQYF
>TRBV4-3|TRBD2|TRBJ2-7|many
TGCGCCAGCAGCCAAGTAGCGGGAGCGGGGTACGAGCAGTACTTC
CASSQVAGAGYEQYF
>TRBV28|-|TRBJ1-4|many
TGTGCCAGCAGTTTTCCCGGGGCGGCTAATGAAAAACTGTTTTTT
CASSFPGAANEKLFF
>TRBV20-1|-|TRBJ2-7|few
TGCAGTGCTAGCTCGGGAGTTACCTACGAGCAGTACTTC
CSASSGVTYEQYF
>TRBV5-4|TRBD2|TRBJ2-7|few
TGTGCCAGCAGCGCGGGACTAGCGGGAGCCGGTAGCTCCTACGAGCAGTACTTC
CASSAGLAGAGSSYEQYF
>TRBV7-8|-|TRBJ1-1|-
TGTGCCAGCAGCCTTGGACTAAATGAAGCTTTCTTT
CASSLGLNEAFF
>TRBV3-1|-|TRBJ1-2|many
TGTGCCAGCAGCCGGGACGGGGGTTCCGGCTACACCTTC
CASSRDGGSGYTF
>TRBV10-1|-|TRBJ2-3|many
TGCGCCAGCAGTGATGGTCGGATTAGCACAGATACGCAGTATTTT
CASSDGRISTDTQYF
>TRBV2|TRBD1|TRBJ1-2|many
TGTGCCAGCAGCCGGGCAGGGGGGAGCTATGGCTACACCTTC
CASSRAGGSYGYTF
>TRBV20-1|TRBD1|TRBJ2-1|many
TGCAGTGCCCCGGGACAGGGGGTCAATGAGCAGTTCTTC
CSAPGQGVNEQFF
>TRBV7-9|-|TRBJ2-1|few
TGTGCCAGCAGCTTTGAGGGAGGCCTCTACAATGAGCAGTTCTTC
CASSFEGGLYNEQFF
>TRBV6-2/TRBV6-3|TRBD1|TRBJ1-5|-
TGTGCCAGCAGGGAGTCGACAGGGGGCAATCAGCCCCAGCATTTT
CASRESTGGNQPQHF
>TRBV24-1|-|TRBJ2-3|few
TGTGCCACCAGTGATTCGGGGGCCGCTAGGTGGGATACGCAGTATTTT
CATSDSGAARWDTQYF
>TRBV28|-|TRBJ2-3|many
TGTGCCAGCAGCCCGACAGAGGATTTCACAGATACGCAGTATTTT
CASSPTEDFTDTQYF